This T cell receptor beta chain was profiled in a study of blood T cell repertoires in COVID-19. Across the study: Sites across the United States, Italy and Spain contributed samples from acute and convalescent COVID-19. In each case, the material was cDNA or gDNA derived from T cells, B-cell-depleted T cells, or PBMCs.

Study processing details: Nucleated cell counts were estimated from reference gene primer amplification. The table came from immunoSEQ multiplex PCR; TCRdb's copy has only in-frame clones and leaves some out. That table supplies the V and J calls and clone size; D and trimming were determined from the DNA. The sample includes roughly 300,000 clones, about 90% of them seen just once. Trimming at V came to 2 bases and at J to 4 bases, leaving 17 bases not matched to a gene. This CDR3 has 19 amino acids. Germline-derived CDR1 and CDR2 are MGHRA and YSYEKL. V gene TRBV4-1 combines with J gene TRBJ2-3, with 8 bases aligning to TRBD2. The sample comprised peripheral blood. The receptor was isolated from a woman aged 50 to 60 who had recovered from COVID-19. CDR3 region: CASSQLQAGALLEADTQYF. The CDR3 DNA sequence: TGCGCCAGCAGCCAATTGCAAGCGGGGGCCCTTTTAGAGGCAGATACGCAGTATTTT.